This passage covers 4 T cell receptor beta chains from one sample sequenced in a study of CD8 T cells in Susac syndrome. RNA in amounts of 0.5 to 1 ug was reverse transcribed with random hexamers. MiXCR, run by TCRdb on the immunoSEQ multiplex PCR reads, gives a single entry per CDR3 protein. In the table there are around 280,000 distinct CDR3 sequences, approximately 90% of which are singletons. The specimen was CD4+ T cells from PBMCs. The receptor source for this set is a human donor with multiple sclerosis.

This clonotype was counted once. The rearrangement links TRBV4-1 to TRBJ2-2; D possibly matches TRBD1 or TRBD2 (5 bases each). This CDR3 has 16 amino acids. V gave up 5 bases and J gave up 6 bases, with 19 bases separating them. Germline V gene sequence: CDR1 MGHRA, CDR2 YSYEKL. The CDR3: CASSFLGTRTAGELFF. CDR3 coding DNA: TGCGCCAGCAGCTTCCTCGGGACGAGGACGGCCGGGGAGCTGTTTTTT.

This clonotype was picked up one time. J is TRBJ1-1 and V is TRBV6-5; D remains ambiguous. Between the trimmed V and J ends, which lost 7 bases and 0 bases, there was a span of 12 bases. Germline CDR1 MNHEY, CDR2 SVGAGI. The CDR3 loop spans 14 amino acids. Here the CDR3 reads CASNPVWVNTEAFF. The CDR3 nucleotides are TGTGCCAGCAACCCCGTGTGGGTGAACACTGAAGCTTTCTTT.

V is TRBV15 and J is TRBJ2-2; TRBD1 is a possible D gene (7 bases). Trimming left V 0 bases short and J 0 bases short, with 11 bases between. CDR3 length: 17 residues. In germline, CDR1 is LNHNV, CDR2 YYDKDF (reference sequence). The CDR3: CATSRDGGTANTGELFF. The CDR3 DNA is TGTGCCACCAGCAGAGATGGGGGGACAGCGAACACCGGGGAGCTGTTTTTT.

This chain connects TRBV15 to TRBJ2-1; TRBD1 matches at 8 bases. The length of the CDR3 is 15 residues. With 0 bases clipped from V and 9 bases from J, the junction kept 7 bases outside the gene matches. From germline, CDR1 is LNHNV and CDR2 YYDKDF (reference sequence). The CDR3 sequence: CATSREGTGKVEQFF. In nucleotides, the CDR3 is TGTGCCACCAGCAGAGAGGGGACAGGCAAGGTTGAGCAGTTCTTC.